The subject of this entry is one T cell receptor (beta chain). Its antigen remains unidentified. The sample comes from a study of radiotherapy plus CTLA-4 blockade in lung cancer. Study summary: Objective response rate was around 20%; disease control rate, around 33%.

The data were produced by immunoSEQ multiplex PCR, yet TCRdb's version contains in-frame clones alone and is incomplete. Counted here are over 85,000 clones, around 88% occurring once; the ten biggest clones make up 4.9%. J lost 0 bases, V lost 2 bases, and 6 bases had no gene match. This CDR3 is 19 amino acids long. Germline V gene lookup returns CDR1 SGHTA and CDR2 FQGNSA. Chemo-refractory metastatic non-small-cell lung cancer patients received focal radiation with ipilimumab CTLA-4 blockade. Regarding the study as a whole: Alongside interferon-beta, early blood T cell clone dynamics were reportedly the best predictor of response. After radiotherapy and ipilimumab, tumor-derived clones expanded in peripheral blood.

This chain links TRBV7-2 with TRBJ2-1; 14 bases map to TRBD2. The material sequenced was peripheral blood, taken from a patient treated with radiotherapy plus ipilimumab. This receptor was taken from a human donor with non-small cell lung cancer that progressed on radiotherapy plus ipilimumab. CDR3 in DNA: TGTGCCAGCAGCTTAAGGGGGACTAGCGGGGGTAGCTCCTACAATGAGCAGTTCTTC. Translated, it gives CASSLRGTSGGSSYNEQFF. Together with reference TRBV7-2 and TRBJ2-1, the CDR3 gives the full variable domain: GAGVSQSPSNKVTEKGKDVELRCDPISGHTALYWYRQSLGQGLEFLIYFQGNSAPDKSGLPSDRFSAERTGGSVSTLTIQRTQQEDSAVYLCASSLRGTSGGSSYNEQFFGPGTRLTVL.